This paragraph reports one T cell receptor beta chain. This specimen comes from a study of blood T cell repertoires in COVID-19. Some clones are missing from TCRdb's copy, which holds only in-frame ones; the method was immunoSEQ multiplex PCR. The sample has tens of thousands of clones, 77% seen once. The V gene's germline CDR1 is MGHRA and CDR2 YSYEKL. The V and J ends lost 0 bases and 7 bases respectively, with 7 bases between them. The CDR3 has 13 residues. This sequence originates from a woman in her 70s with acute or convalescent COVID-19. The chain recombines TRBV4-1 with TRBJ2-4; possible D gene TRBD2, 5 bases. Sequencing was done on a sample of peripheral blood. This CDR3 is CASSQDTGNIQYF. In DNA, the CDR3 is TGCGCCAGCAGCCAAGACACGGGGAACATTCAGTACTTC.